This T cell receptor beta chain was obtained from a study of blood T cell repertoires in COVID-19. For the study at large: COVID-19 samples, acute and convalescent, were from the United States, Italy and Spain.

This CDR3 is 17 amino acids long. Germline assignment: CDR1 SQVTM and CDR2 ANQGSEA. Trimming removed 2 bases from V and 2 bases from J; junction bases left unmatched: 11. In the original workflow: Counts of nucleated cells, estimated from reference gene primer amplification, were obtained. The protocol was immunoSEQ multiplex PCR, while the TCRdb copy is restricted to in-frame clones and leaves out a portion. V and J calls plus clone size are reproduced from that table; the DNA served to infer D and trimming. The table has about 35,000 clones, 87% seen once. The chain carries TRBV29-1 and TRBJ2-3, with 9 bases that match TRBD2. This sequence was found in a man aged 80 or over with active COVID-19. The material sequenced was peripheral blood. CDR3 DNA sequence: TGCAGCGTTGAAATTCTGAGGCGACTAGCGGCCACAGATACGCAGTATTTT. This gives the protein CSVEILRRLAATDTQYF.